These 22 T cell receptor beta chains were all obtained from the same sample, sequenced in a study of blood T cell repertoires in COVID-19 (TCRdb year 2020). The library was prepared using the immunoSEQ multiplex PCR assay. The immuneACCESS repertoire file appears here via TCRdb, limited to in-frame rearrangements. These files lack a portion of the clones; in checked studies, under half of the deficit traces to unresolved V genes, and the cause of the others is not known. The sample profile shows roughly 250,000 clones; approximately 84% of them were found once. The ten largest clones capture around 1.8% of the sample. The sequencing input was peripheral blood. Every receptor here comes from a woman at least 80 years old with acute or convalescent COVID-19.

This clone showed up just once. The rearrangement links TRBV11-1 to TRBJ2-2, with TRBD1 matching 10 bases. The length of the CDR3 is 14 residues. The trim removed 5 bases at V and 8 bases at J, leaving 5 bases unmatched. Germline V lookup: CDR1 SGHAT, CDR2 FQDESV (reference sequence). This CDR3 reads CASSIGQGVGELFF. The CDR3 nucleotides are TGTGCCAGCAGCATAGGACAGGGGGTAGGGGAGCTGTTTTTT.

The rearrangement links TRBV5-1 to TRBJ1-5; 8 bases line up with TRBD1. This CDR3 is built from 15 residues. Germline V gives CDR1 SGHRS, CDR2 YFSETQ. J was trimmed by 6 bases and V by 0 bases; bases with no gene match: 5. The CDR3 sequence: CASSLGQGAGQPQHF. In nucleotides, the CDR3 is TGCGCCAGCAGCTTGGGGCAGGGGGCTGGTCAGCCCCAGCATTTT.

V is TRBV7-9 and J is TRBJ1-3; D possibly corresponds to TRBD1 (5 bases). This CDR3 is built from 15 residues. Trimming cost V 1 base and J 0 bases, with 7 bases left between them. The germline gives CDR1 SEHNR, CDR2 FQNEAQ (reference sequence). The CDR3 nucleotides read TGTGCCAGCAGCTTAGGGGGCGCCTCTGGAAACACCATATATTTT. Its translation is CASSLGGASGNTIYF.

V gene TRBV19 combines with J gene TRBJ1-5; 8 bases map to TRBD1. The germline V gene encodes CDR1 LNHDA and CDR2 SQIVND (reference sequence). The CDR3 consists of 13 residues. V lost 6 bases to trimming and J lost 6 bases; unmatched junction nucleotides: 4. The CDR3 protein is CASSQDRVQPQHF. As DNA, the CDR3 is TGTGCCAGTAGCCAGGACAGGGTTCAGCCCCAGCATTTT.

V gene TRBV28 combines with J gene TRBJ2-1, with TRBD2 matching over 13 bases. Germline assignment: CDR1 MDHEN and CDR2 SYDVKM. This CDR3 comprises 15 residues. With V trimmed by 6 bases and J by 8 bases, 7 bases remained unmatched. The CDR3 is CASRPGLAGVYEQFF. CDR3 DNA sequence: TGTGCCAGCAGACCCGGACTAGCGGGAGTGTATGAGCAGTTCTTC.

CDR3 sequence reads: CASSDSGGVPGELFF. The CDR3 DNA reads TGTGCCAGCAGTGACTCAGGGGGAGTACCCGGGGAGCTGTTTTTT. The chain is built from TRBV6-4 and TRBJ2-2; D may be TRBD1 (6 bases). There are 15 residues in the CDR3. The V end lost 0 bases, the J end lost 6 bases, and 11 bases lay between the germline ends. From germline, CDR1 is MRHNA and CDR2 SNTAGT.

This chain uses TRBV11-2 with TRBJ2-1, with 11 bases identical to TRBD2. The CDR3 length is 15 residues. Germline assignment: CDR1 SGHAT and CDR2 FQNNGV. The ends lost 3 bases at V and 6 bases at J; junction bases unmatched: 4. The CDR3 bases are TGTGCCAGCAGCTTCACTAGCGGGGGTGGCAATGAGCAGTTCTTC. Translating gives CASSFTSGGGNEQFF.

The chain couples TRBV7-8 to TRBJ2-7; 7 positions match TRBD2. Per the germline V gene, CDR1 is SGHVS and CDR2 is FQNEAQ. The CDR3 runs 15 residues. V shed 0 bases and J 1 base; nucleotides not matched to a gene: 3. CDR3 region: CASSLARGSSYEQYF. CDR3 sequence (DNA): TGTGCCAGCAGCTTAGCCCGCGGGAGTTCCTACGAGCAGTACTTC.

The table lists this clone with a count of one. This CDR3 is CASSPGDSANTGELFF. CDR3 coding DNA: TGCGCCAGCTCTCCGGGGGACTCCGCGAACACCGGGGAGCTGTTTTTT. The V gene is TRBV5-1, the J gene TRBJ2-2, with TRBD2 as a possible D gene (6 bases). V shed 7 bases and J shed 0 bases, with 16 bases lying between them. From germline, CDR1 is SGHRS and CDR2 YFSETQ. The CDR3 contains 16 residues.

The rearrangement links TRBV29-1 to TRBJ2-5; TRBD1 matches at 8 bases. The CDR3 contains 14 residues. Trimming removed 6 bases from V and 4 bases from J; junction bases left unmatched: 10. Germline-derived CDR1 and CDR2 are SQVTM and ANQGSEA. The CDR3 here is CSVQGALRSETQYF. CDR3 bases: TGCAGCGTGCAGGGGGCGCTGAGGTCAGAGACCCAGTACTTC.

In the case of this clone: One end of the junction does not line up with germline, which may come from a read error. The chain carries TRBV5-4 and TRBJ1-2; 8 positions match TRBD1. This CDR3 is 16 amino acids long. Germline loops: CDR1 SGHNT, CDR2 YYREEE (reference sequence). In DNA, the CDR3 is TGTGCCAGCAACTTGGGGGGAGTTGACAGGGGCTATGGCTACACCTTC. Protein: CASNLGGVDRGYGYTF.

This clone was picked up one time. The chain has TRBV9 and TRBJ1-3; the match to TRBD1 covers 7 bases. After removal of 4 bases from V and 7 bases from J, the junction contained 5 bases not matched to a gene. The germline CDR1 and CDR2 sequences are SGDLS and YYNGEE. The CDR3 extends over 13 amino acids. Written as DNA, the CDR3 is TGTGCCAGCAGCTACGGGACAGACAACACCATATATTTT. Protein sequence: CASSYGTDNTIYF.

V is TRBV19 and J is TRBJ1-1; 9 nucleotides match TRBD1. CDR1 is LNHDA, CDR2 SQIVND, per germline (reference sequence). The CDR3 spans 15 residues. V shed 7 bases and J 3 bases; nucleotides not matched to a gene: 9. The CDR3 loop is CASTNRDRADTEAFF. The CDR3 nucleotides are TGTGCCAGTACCAACCGGGACAGGGCCGACACTGAAGCTTTCTTT.

CDR3 residues: CASSLKGADGYTF. CDR3 coding DNA: TGTGCCAGCAGCTTGAAGGGGGCGGATGGCTACACCTTC. The chain couples TRBV5-5 to TRBJ1-2, with 7 positions matching TRBD1. The CDR3 spans 13 residues. Trimming cost V 1 base and J 6 bases; bases outside gene matches: 3. CDR1 SGHKS and CDR2 YYEKEE come from the germline V gene (reference sequence).

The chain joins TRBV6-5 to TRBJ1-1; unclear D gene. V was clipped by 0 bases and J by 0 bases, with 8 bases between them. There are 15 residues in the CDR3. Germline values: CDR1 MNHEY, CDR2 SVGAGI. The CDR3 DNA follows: TGTGCCAGCAGTTACTCCGGTCCTATGAACACTGAAGCTTTCTTT. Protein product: CASSYSGPMNTEAFF.

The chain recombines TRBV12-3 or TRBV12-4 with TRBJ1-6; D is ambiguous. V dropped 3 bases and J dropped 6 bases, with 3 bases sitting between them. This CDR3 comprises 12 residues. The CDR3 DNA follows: TGTGCCAGCAGTTTTCGTAATTCACCCCTCCACTTT. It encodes CASSFRNSPLHF.

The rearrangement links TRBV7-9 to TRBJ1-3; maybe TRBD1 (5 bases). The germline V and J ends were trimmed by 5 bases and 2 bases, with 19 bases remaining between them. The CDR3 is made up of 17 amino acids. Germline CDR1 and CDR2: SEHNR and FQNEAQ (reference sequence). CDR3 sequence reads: CASSRRRGEDTGNTIYF. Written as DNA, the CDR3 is TGTGCCAGCAGCCGTAGGAGGGGAGAAGATACTGGAAACACCATATATTTT.

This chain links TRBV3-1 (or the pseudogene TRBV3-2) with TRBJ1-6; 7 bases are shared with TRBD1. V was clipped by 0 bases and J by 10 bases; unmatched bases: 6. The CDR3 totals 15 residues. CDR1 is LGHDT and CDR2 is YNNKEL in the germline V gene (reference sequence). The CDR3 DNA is TGTGCCAGCAGCCAAGATCGGGTCAGGGGGTCACCCCTCCACTTT. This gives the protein CASSQDRVRGSPLHF.

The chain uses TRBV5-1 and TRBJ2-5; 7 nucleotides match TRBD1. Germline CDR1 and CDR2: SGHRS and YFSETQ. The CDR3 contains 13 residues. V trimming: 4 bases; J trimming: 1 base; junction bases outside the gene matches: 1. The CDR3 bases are TGCGCCAGCAGCCGACAGGGCCAAGAGACCCAGTACTTC. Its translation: CASSRQGQETQYF.

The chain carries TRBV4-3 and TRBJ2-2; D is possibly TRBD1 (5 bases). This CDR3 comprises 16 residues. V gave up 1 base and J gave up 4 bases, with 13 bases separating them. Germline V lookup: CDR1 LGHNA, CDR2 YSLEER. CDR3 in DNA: TGCGCCAGCAGCCAAGCGACAGCTGTTGGCACCGGGGAGCTGTTTTTT. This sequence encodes CASSQATAVGTGELFF.

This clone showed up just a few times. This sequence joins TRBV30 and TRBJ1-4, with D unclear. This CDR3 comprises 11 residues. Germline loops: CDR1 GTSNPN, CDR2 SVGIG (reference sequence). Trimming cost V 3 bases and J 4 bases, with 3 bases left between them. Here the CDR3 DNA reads TGTGCCTGGAGCGGTAATGAAAAACTGTTTTTT. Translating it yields CAWSGNEKLFF.

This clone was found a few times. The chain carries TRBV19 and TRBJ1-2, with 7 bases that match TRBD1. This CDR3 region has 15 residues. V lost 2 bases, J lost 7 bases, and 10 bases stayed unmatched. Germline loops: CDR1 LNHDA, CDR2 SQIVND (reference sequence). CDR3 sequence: CASSIQTGALSGYTF. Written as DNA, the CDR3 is TGTGCCAGTAGTATACAAACAGGGGCTCTCTCTGGCTACACCTTC.